This T cell receptor beta chain was captured in a study of blood T cell repertoires in COVID-19. Study at large: From T cells, B-cell-depleted T cells, or PBMCs came the material, which was cDNA or gDNA.

In the original workflow: Reference gene primers were amplified, and this amplification served to estimate nucleated cell counts. The table came from immunoSEQ multiplex PCR; TCRdb's copy has only in-frame clones and leaves some out. The V and J calls and clone size are taken from that table; D and trimming were inferred from the DNA. The sample records about 42,000 clones, approximately 88% being singletons. V lost 5 bases, J lost 7 bases, and 11 bases lay in between. Germline lookup yields CDR1 MNHEY and CDR2 SVGEGT. There are 12 residues in the CDR3. The receptor comes from a human donor in a cohort sampled during active COVID-19. V is TRBV6-2 or TRBV6-3 and J is TRBJ1-1; D remains unclear. Sample: peripheral blood. The CDR3 loop reads CASSDPGDEAFF. Here the CDR3 DNA reads TGTGCCAGCAGTGACCCGGGTGATGAAGCTTTCTTT.